This is a list of T cell receptor beta chains from one sample in a study of control samples from healthy donors and cancer patients. TCRdb's table, derived via immunoSEQ multiplex PCR, lists solely in-frame clones and lacks some. The sample records fewer than 200,000 clones, around 88% being singletons. The specimen was blood. The origin of the receptors is a woman in her 30s in good health. Both conserved end residues are part of each CDR3. The D gene is left open where the match is weak. Clone size is stated in some rows and not others, as once, few, many or a class when expanded.

j_gene,abundance,v_gene,d_gene,CDR3aa,CDR3nt
TRBJ1-3,-,TRBV28,TRBD1,CASSFLGTGRNTIYF,TGTGCCAGCAGTTTCCTCGGGACAGGGCGAAACACCATATATTTT
TRBJ1-2,-,TRBV5-4,-,CASSKDRGQHGYTF,TGTGCCAGCAGCAAAGACCGGGGCCAGCATGGCTACACCTTC
TRBJ2-5,once,TRBV10-3,-,CAISESLGGRETQYF,TGTGCCATCAGTGAGTCGTTGGGAGGAAGGGAGACCCAGTACTTC
TRBJ1-5,-,TRBV12-3/TRBV12-4,-,CASRVQGNQPQHF,TGTGCCAGCAGGGTACAGGGTAATCAGCCCCAGCATTTT
TRBJ2-7,-,TRBV27,-,CASSRAGGTYEQYF,TGTGCCAGCAGCAGGGCGGGCGGAACCTACGAGCAGTACTTC
TRBJ2-1,-,TRBV7-9,-,CASSSKDGGIFAYNEQFF,TGTGCCAGCAGCTCCAAAGATGGGGGGATTTTTGCCTACAATGAGCAGTTCTTC
TRBJ1-1,-,TRBV24-1,-,CATSRGTNTEAFF,TGTGCCACCAGTCGGGGCACAAACACTGAAGCTTTCTTT
TRBJ2-5,-,TRBV10-3,-,CAISGDGGPGEETQYF,TGTGCCATCAGTGGAGACGGGGGGCCGGGGGAAGAGACCCAGTACTTC
TRBJ1-1,-,TRBV18,-,CASSQGEQLREAFF,TGTGCCAGCTCACAGGGAGAACAGCTGCGTGAAGCTTTCTTT
TRBJ2-3,-,TRBV19,-,CASSNYRDTKGDTQYF,TGTGCCAGTAGTAACTACCGGGACACCAAAGGTGATACGCAATATTTT
TRBJ2-6,once,TRBV18,TRBD1,CASSPGTARSGANVLTF,TGTGCCAGCTCACCAGGGACAGCTCGCTCTGGGGCCAACGTCCTGACTTTC
TRBJ1-2,-,TRBV15,TRBD1,CATSRKTGVLGYGYTF,TGTGCCACCAGCCGGAAAACAGGGGTCCTAGGCTATGGCTACACCTTC
TRBJ1-2,-,TRBV19,-,CASSRDSGHYGYTF,TGTGCCAGTAGTCGAGACAGCGGGCACTATGGCTACACCTTC
TRBJ2-3,-,TRBV1,-,CTSSSALRGAGDTQYF,TGCACCAGCAGCTCGGCTCTCCGGGGAGCGGGAGATACGCAGTATTTT
TRBJ2-5,once,TRBV13,TRBD2,CASSARGEETQYF,TGTGCCAGCAGCGCCCGGGGGGAAGAGACCCAGTACTTC
TRBJ2-1,few,TRBV5-1,-,CASSLVGDYSYNEQFF,TGCGCCAGCAGCTTGGTAGGAGACTACTCCTACAATGAGCAGTTCTTC
TRBJ1-1,few,TRBV27,-,CASSLSIRSEAFF,TGTGCCAGCAGTTTATCGATAAGATCTGAAGCTTTCTTT
TRBJ1-2,-,TRBV5-1,TRBD1,CASSRAGTGYEGYTF,TGCGCCAGCAGCAGAGCCGGGACAGGGTATGAAGGCTACACCTTC
TRBJ1-2,-,TRBV4-2,TRBD1,CASSQAPTGVDGYTF,TGTGCCAGCAGCCAAGCTCCGACAGGGGTGGATGGCTACACCTTC
TRBJ2-5,once,TRBV5-4,-,CASSMLGGQETQYF,TGTGCCAGCAGCATGCTAGGGGGGCAAGAGACCCAGTACTTC
TRBJ1-1,-,TRBV30,-,CAWRAKNTEAFF,TGTGCCTGGAGGGCTAAGAACACTGAAGCTTTCTTT
TRBJ2-5,-,TRBV19,-,CASSVQGETQYF,TGTGCCAGTAGTGTCCAGGGGGAGACCCAGTACTTC
TRBJ2-3,few,TRBV2,-,CASSAGQDTQYF,TGTGCCAGCAGTGCCGGCCAAGATACGCAGTATTTT
TRBJ2-7,-,TRBV10-3,TRBD1,CAISESGQGIYEQYF,TGTGCCATCAGTGAGTCTGGACAGGGGATCTACGAGCAGTACTTC
TRBJ2-5,-,TRBV5-6,-,CASSLGLEETQYF,TGTGCCAGCAGCCTGGGCCTTGAAGAGACCCAGTACTTC
TRBJ2-1,-,TRBV5-1,-,CASSNTGGSYNEQFF,TGCGCCAGTAGTAACACCGGGGGTTCCTACAATGAGCAGTTCTTC
TRBJ2-1,-,TRBV5-1,TRBD1,CASSRQGAEQFF,TGCGCCAGCAGCAGGCAGGGGGCTGAGCAGTTCTTC
TRBJ2-3,-,TRBV20-1,TRBD2,CSASLAASTDTQYF,TGCAGTGCTAGTCTAGCGGCAAGCACAGATACGCAGTATTTT
TRBJ1-1,-,TRBV13,TRBD1,CARKQGAGTEAFF,TGTGCCAGGAAACAGGGGGCTGGAACTGAAGCTTTCTTT
TRBJ2-1,-,TRBV13,TRBD2,CASNEQASGRAPDEQFF,TGTGCCAGCAACGAGCAAGCAAGCGGGAGGGCCCCCGATGAGCAGTTCTTC
TRBJ2-1,-,TRBV4-2,TRBD2,CASSPEGSGSEYNEQFF,TGTGCCAGCAGCCCAGAGGGTAGCGGGAGCGAGTACAATGAGCAGTTCTTC
TRBJ2-1,-,TRBV27,TRBD1,CASSFFRAGRGLNNEQFF,TGTGCCAGCAGTTTTTTTCGGGCTGGCAGGGGGCTCAATAATGAGCAGTTCTTC
TRBJ2-1,-,TRBV14,TRBD1,CASSHYRGNMGYEQFF,TGTGCCAGCAGCCATTACAGGGGGAATATGGGCTATGAGCAGTTCTTC
TRBJ1-1,few,TRBV5-1,-,CASSAGADSEAFF,TGCGCCAGCAGCGCCGGGGCGGACAGTGAAGCTTTCTTT
TRBJ2-5,-,TRBV9,-,CASSVAEGGRETQYF,TGTGCCAGCAGCGTAGCTGAGGGGGGGCGGGAGACCCAGTACTTC
TRBJ2-7,-,TRBV5-1,TRBD2,CASSLLSSGGKYEQYF,TGCGCCAGCAGCTTGTTGTCTAGCGGGGGAAAATACGAGCAGTACTTC
TRBJ2-6,-,TRBV19,-,CASSKQGSGANVLTF,TGTGCCAGTAGTAAACAGGGATCGGGGGCCAACGTCCTGACTTTC
TRBJ1-5,-,TRBV6-5,-,CASSFARSGQPQHF,TGTGCCAGCAGTTTCGCGCGATCCGGTCAGCCCCAGCATTTT
TRBJ2-1,-,TRBV12-3/TRBV12-4,-,CASSLGQPSTKFF,TGTGCCAGCAGTTTAGGGCAGCCCTCGACCAAGTTCTTC
TRBJ2-3,-,TRBV7-2,-,CASSESGSTDTQYF,TGTGCCAGCAGCGAGAGCGGGAGCACAGATACGCAGTATTTT
TRBJ2-5,-,TRBV9,-,CASSVVSAAQETQYF,TGTGCCAGCAGCGTAGTTTCGGCGGCTCAAGAGACCCAGTACTTC
TRBJ2-1,-,TRBV11-3,TRBD2,CASSLGRSGRVDEQFF,TGTGCCAGCAGCTTAGGAAGGAGCGGGAGGGTCGATGAGCAGTTCTTC
TRBJ1-6,-,TRBV2,TRBD1,CASSENPRGRDSPLHF,TGTGCCAGCAGCGAAAACCCCAGGGGGCGAGATTCACCCCTCCACTTT
TRBJ1-5,-,TRBV7-2,TRBD1,CASSLDRGLGQPQHF,TGTGCCAGCAGCTTAGACAGGGGGCTAGGTCAGCCCCAGCATTTT
TRBJ2-7,-,TRBV4-2,-,CASSQDRGSYEQYF,TGTGCCAGCAGCCAAGATCGAGGATCCTACGAGCAGTACTTC
TRBJ1-2,-,TRBV6-5,-,CASSLTGNTNYGYTF,TGTGCCAGCAGCCTCACCGGGAACACTAACTATGGCTACACCTTC
TRBJ1-2,-,TRBV5-6,-,CASSSGGRVNYGYTF,TGTGCCAGCAGCTCGGGAGGGCGGGTAAACTATGGCTACACCTTC
TRBJ2-2,-,TRBV6-5,-,CASSRFGPNTGELFF,TGTGCCAGCAGCCGGTTCGGGCCGAACACCGGGGAGCTGTTTTTT
TRBJ2-5,-,TRBV6-5,-,CASTQRETQYF,TGTGCCAGCACCCAAAGAGAGACCCAGTACTTC
TRBJ2-3,-,TRBV11-2,-,CASSVGGLPPTQYF,TGTGCCAGCAGTGTGGGGGGGCTGCCGCCTACGCAGTATTTT
TRBJ2-7,-,TRBV7-9,-,CASSSDGEQYF,TGTGCCAGCAGCTCGGACGGCGAGCAGTACTTC
TRBJ2-5,-,TRBV11-3,TRBD2,CASSSGVDAGGYQETQYF,TGTGCCAGCAGCTCCGGTGTAGATGCGGGGGGGTACCAAGAGACCCAGTACTTC
TRBJ2-2,-,TRBV6-5,-,CASSLNSGVPGELFF,TGTGCCAGCAGTCTTAACTCCGGAGTACCCGGGGAGCTGTTTTTT